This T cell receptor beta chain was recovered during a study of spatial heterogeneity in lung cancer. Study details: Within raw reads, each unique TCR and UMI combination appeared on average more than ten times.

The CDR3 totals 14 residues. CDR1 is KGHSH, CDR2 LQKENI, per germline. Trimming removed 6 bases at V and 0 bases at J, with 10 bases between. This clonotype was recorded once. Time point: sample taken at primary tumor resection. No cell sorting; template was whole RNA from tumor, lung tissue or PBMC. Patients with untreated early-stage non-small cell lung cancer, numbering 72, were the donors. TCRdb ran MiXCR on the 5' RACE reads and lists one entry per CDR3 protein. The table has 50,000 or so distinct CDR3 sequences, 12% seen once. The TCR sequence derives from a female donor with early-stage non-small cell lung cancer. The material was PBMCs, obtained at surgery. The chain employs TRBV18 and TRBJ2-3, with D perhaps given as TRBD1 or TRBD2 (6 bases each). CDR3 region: CASSGGTSTDTQYF. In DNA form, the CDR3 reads TGTGCCAGCTCTGGCGGGACAAGCACAGATACGCAGTATTTT. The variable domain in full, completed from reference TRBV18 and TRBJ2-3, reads NAGVMQNPRHLVRRRGQEARLRCSPMKGHSHVYWYRQLPEEGLKFMVYLQKENIIDESGMPKERFSAEFPKEGPSILRIQQVVRGDSAAYFCASSGGTSTDTQYFGPGTRLTVL.